This is a list of T cell receptor beta chains from one sample in a study of T cells in tuberculosis. TCRdb keeps only in-frame clones here, not all; method: immunoSEQ multiplex PCR. The profile shows 38,000 or so clones, roughly 96% of them singletons. The sample was PBMCs. These receptors came from a donor under 30 with latent tuberculosis or without tuberculosis infection. CDR3s include the opening cysteine and the closing phenylalanine or tryptophan. The order of the fields is J gene, V gene, clone size, D gene, CDR3 DNA, CDR3 protein. D genes are given only for firm matches. Expanded clones get a size class; other rows say once, few or many, or leave the size out.

J: TRBJ2-7; V: TRBV19; size: NA; D: TRBD1; DNA: TGTGCCAGTAGCAGAGAGGGACAGGGTGTCTACGAGCAGTACTTC; CDR3: CASSREGQGVYEQYF
J: TRBJ1-5; V: TRBV12-2; size: once; D: NA; DNA: TGTGCAAGTCGCTTATACAATCAGCCCCAGCATTTT; CDR3: CASRLYNQPQHF
J: TRBJ2-3; V: TRBV5-6; size: NA; D: TRBD2; DNA: TGTGCCAGCAGCTTTAGAGCGGGGGGGCCTGCTCTGAGAGATACGCAGTATTTT; CDR3: CASSFRAGGPALRDTQYF
J: TRBJ2-1; V: TRBV5-6; size: NA; D: NA; DNA: TGTGCCAGCAGCGGGTGGAGCTACTCGACCTACAATGAGCAGTTCTTC; CDR3: CASSGWSYSTYNEQFF
J: TRBJ1-2; V: TRBV28; size: NA; D: TRBD1; DNA: TGTGCCAGCAGTTACCCGCGGACAGGGAACTATGGCTACACCTTC; CDR3: CASSYPRTGNYGYTF
J: TRBJ2-1; V: TRBV11-3; size: NA; D: TRBD1; DNA: TGTGCCAGCAGCCCGGGACAGGGATACAATGAGCAGTTCTTC; CDR3: CASSPGQGYNEQFF
J: TRBJ2-7; V: TRBV4-1; size: NA; D: TRBD1; DNA: TGCGCCAGCAGCCTTTTTCCACAGGGGATGGTCCACGAGCAGTACTTC; CDR3: CASSLFPQGMVHEQYF
J: TRBJ2-2; V: TRBV29-1; size: NA; D: NA; DNA: TGCAGCGTTGAAAGTCAGGGGTTAACCGGGGAGCTGTTTTTT; CDR3: CSVESQGLTGELFF
J: TRBJ1-4; V: TRBV5-1; size: NA; D: NA; DNA: TGCGCCAGCAGCTCGAACGAGTGGGAGAATGAAAAACTGTTTTTT; CDR3: CASSSNEWENEKLFF
J: TRBJ1-1; V: TRBV19; size: NA; D: NA; DNA: TGTGCCAGTAGCAAGACAGGGAACACTGAAGCTTTCTTT; CDR3: CASSKTGNTEAFF